The 12 T cell receptor beta chains reported below all come from one sample, sequenced in a study of identical twins. TCRdb itself ran the 5' RACE reads through MiXCR, one entry per CDR3 protein. The data show around 690,000 distinct CDR3 sequences, around 20% seen once. These data were also reused for a study on T cells expressing NK-cell markers.

The specimen was PBMCs. These receptors were taken from a woman between 18 and 29 years old in good health.

Ten or more counts support this clonotype. The chain combines TRBV12-3 or TRBV12-4 with TRBJ2-1, with TRBD2 as a possible D gene (6 bases). The CDR3 extends over 12 amino acids. The V end was cut by 6 bases, the J end by 12 bases, with 15 bases between. The CDR3 here is CASSTRDWGQFF. As DNA, the CDR3 is TGTGCCAGCAGCACCCGGGACTGGGGGCAGTTCTTC.

The chain has TRBV12-3 or TRBV12-4 and TRBJ2-7; 13 positions agree with TRBD2. The J segment lost 6 bases and the V segment lost 4 bases, leaving 12 bases of the junction unmatched. The CDR3 has 17 residues. The CDR3 DNA follows: TGTGCCAGCAGTTCTACCCTTACTAGCGGGGGGGCATCCGAGCAGTACTTC. Translated: CASSSTLTSGGASEQYF.

The genes are TRBV5-5 and TRBJ1-2; the D is unclear. The CDR3 consists of 14 residues. CDR1 and CDR2 from the germline V gene are SGHKS and YYEKEE (reference sequence). V was pared by 0 bases and J by 2 bases, with 8 bases between. This CDR3 is CASSLGPVNYGYTF. CDR3 coding DNA: TGTGCCAGCAGCTTGGGTCCGGTGAACTATGGCTACACCTTC. Full variable domain (missing parts from reference TRBV5-5 and TRBJ1-2): DAGVTQSPTHLIKTRGQQVTLRCSPISGHKSVSWYQQVLGQGPQFIFQYYEKEERGRGNFPDRFSARQFPNYSSELNVNALLLGDSALYLCASSLGPVNYGYTFGSGTRLTVV.

This clonotype was counted a few times. CDR3 protein: CAISESQAKNIQYF. As DNA, the CDR3 is TGTGCCATCAGTGAGTCCCAAGCCAAAAACATTCAGTACTTC. V is TRBV10-3 and J is TRBJ2-4; D remains unclear. CDR1 is ENHRY and CDR2 is SYGVKD in the germline V gene. The V end was cut by 0 bases, the J end by 0 bases, with 3 bases between. This CDR3 has 14 amino acids.

The chain joins TRBV27 to TRBJ2-7; 8 positions match TRBD2. The CDR3 contains 13 residues. V was pared by 11 bases and J by 1 base, with 7 bases of the junction left unmatched. The germline V gene has CDR1 MNHEY and CDR2 SMNVEV (reference sequence). CDR3 protein: CAGREGSSYEQYF. The CDR3 coding sequence is TGTGCCGGTCGGGAGGGTTCTTCCTACGAGCAGTACTTC.

Only a few counts were recorded for this clonotype. The CDR3 bases are TGTGCCAGCAGCCCCCGACAGTCCGTCGGGCAGGAGACCCAGTACTTC. Translation gives CASSPRQSVGQETQYF. The chain couples TRBV7-2 to TRBJ2-5; weak D call: TRBD1 (5 bases). The germline gives CDR1 SGHTA, CDR2 FQGNSA. The V end was cut by 5 bases, the J end by 5 bases, with 21 bases between. This CDR3 contains 16 residues.

This clonotype was picked up a small number of times. The CDR3 region has the DNA TGTGCCAGCAGCCGGGGGCGAGGGATTCAGTACTTC. Translation gives CASSRGRGIQYF. V gene TRBV6-5 combines with J gene TRBJ2-4, with D perhaps matching TRBD1 or TRBD2 (6 bases each). The CDR3 has 12 residues. The ends were cut back, 6 bases at V and 10 bases at J, with 13 bases in the middle. CDR1 and CDR2 from the germline V gene are MNHEY and SVGAGI.

This clonotype was found many times. The CDR3 loop reads CSARLEDRGYEQYF. In DNA form, the CDR3 reads TGCAGTGCTAGATTGGAAGACAGGGGCTACGAGCAGTACTTC. The genes are TRBV20-1 and TRBJ2-7; 8 nucleotides align to TRBD1. This CDR3 has 14 residues. Per germline, CDR1 DFQATT and CDR2 SNEGSKA (reference sequence). V lost 2 bases and J lost 3; bases outside the gene matches: 6.

The J gene is TRBJ2-7, the V gene TRBV5-4; perhaps TRBD2 as D (6 bases). Germline CDR1 SGHNT, CDR2 YYREEE (reference sequence). The V and J ends lost 0 bases and 0 bases respectively, with 13 bases between them. The length of the CDR3 is 16 residues. The DNA of the CDR3 is TGTGCCAGCAGCTTGGATTCTAGCGCCGGCTCCTACGAGCAGTACTTC. Translating it yields CASSLDSSAGSYEQYF.

This clonotype occurred many times. The rearrangement links TRBV5-6 to TRBJ1-2; D uncertain. Germline-derived CDR1 and CDR2 are SGHDT and YYEEEE. This CDR3 is built from 13 residues. V was cut by 1 base and J by 4 bases, with 8 bases left in between. The chain's CDR3 is CASSLPASYGYTF. CDR3 DNA sequence: TGTGCCAGCAGCTTGCCGGCTAGCTATGGCTACACCTTC.

The V and J genes are TRBV11-2 and TRBJ1-4, with D tentatively TRBD1 (5 bases). The CDR3 has 15 residues. The ends were cut back, 4 bases at V and 2 bases at J, with 11 bases in the middle. Germline V gene sequence: CDR1 SGHAT, CDR2 FQNNGV. The CDR3 loop reads CASSWAGYTNEKLFF. The CDR3 DNA reads TGTGCCAGCAGCTGGGCAGGGTACACTAATGAAAAACTGTTTTTT.

The table lists this clonotype with a few counts. This chain joins TRBV4-2 and TRBJ2-1; the match to TRBD2 covers 8 bases. Germline V gives CDR1 LGHNA, CDR2 YNFKEQ. J gave up 8 bases and V 5 bases, and 8 bases lay outside the gene matches. There are 14 residues in the CDR3. The CDR3 reads CASSKGLGGDEQFF. CDR3 nucleotide sequence: TGTGCCAGCAGCAAGGGACTAGGAGGCGATGAGCAGTTCTTC.